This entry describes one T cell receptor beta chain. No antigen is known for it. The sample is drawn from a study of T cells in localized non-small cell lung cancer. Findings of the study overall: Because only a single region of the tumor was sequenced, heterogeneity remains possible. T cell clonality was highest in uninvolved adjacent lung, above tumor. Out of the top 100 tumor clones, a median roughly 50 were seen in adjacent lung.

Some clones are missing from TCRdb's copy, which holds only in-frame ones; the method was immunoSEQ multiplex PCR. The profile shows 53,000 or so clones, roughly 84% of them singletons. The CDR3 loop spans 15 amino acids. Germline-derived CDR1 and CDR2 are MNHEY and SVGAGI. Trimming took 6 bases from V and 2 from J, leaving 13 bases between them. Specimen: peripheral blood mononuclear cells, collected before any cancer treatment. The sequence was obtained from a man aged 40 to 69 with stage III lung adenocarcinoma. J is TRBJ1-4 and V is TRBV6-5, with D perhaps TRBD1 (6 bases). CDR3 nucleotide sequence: TGTGCCAGCAGGTCTACAGGGACCACTAATGAAAAACTGTTTTTT. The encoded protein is CASRSTGTTNEKLFF.